This T cell receptor (beta chain) was found in a study of blood T cell repertoires in COVID-19. About the research overall: Both acute and convalescent COVID-19 samples were obtained from the United States, Italy and Spain. PBMCs, B-cell-depleted T cells, or T cells were the source of the cDNA or gDNA that made up the material.

V lost 3 bases to trimming and J lost 3 bases; unmatched junction nucleotides: 6. The CDR3 is made up of 17 amino acids. Germline V lookup: CDR1 KGHDR, CDR2 SFDVKD. Assay used: immunoSEQ multiplex PCR; TCRdb lists only in-frame clones, some missing. In the table there are more than 35,000 clones, 70% to 80% of which are singletons. The V and J genes are TRBV24-1 and TRBJ2-1, with 11 bases matching TRBD2. Input material: peripheral blood. This receptor was taken from a man aged 65-85 years with acute or convalescent COVID-19. CDR3 sequence: CATSDGTSGSVYNEQFF. The CDR3 region has the DNA TGTGCCACCAGTGATGGCACTAGCGGGAGTGTCTACAATGAGCAGTTCTTC.